This T cell receptor (beta chain) was documented in a study of cytomegalovirus exposure and HLA in healthy donors. Across the whole study: Falling in the Caucasian-associated ancestry cluster were approximately 84% of 300 to 500 genotyped donors. Regarding the study as a whole: The authors considered a cluster of highly shared sequence variants likely to be a sequencing artifact.

To note about this clone: Its antigen is undetermined.

Vbeta (60) and Jbeta (13) primers were used in the PCR. Authors' analysis steps: There were around 77 million unique TCR beta chains by a later count, and about 12 million of them were shared. Sequenced by immunoSEQ multiplex PCR; TCRdb stores in-frame clones only, minus some. The DNA gave D and trimming, while V, J and clone size come from that table. The profile shows 110,000 to 150,000 clones, roughly 84% of them singletons. The donors (healthy individuals) were bone marrow donors. The sequence was obtained from a boy between 2 and 15 years old in good health and CMV-seronegative. Sequencing used PBMCs.

The CDR3, as DNA: TGTGCCAGCAGCCGAGCTATCGGGGGGAGGGACACCGGGGAGCTGTTTTTT. Translation: CASSRAIGGRDTGELFF. The V gene is TRBV9, the J gene TRBJ2-2; 7 positions match TRBD2. Germline trimming cut 4 bases from V and 3 bases from J; bases unmatched to any gene: 12. CDR1 and CDR2 from the germline V gene are SGDLS and YYNGEE. The CDR3 runs 17 residues.